What follows is one T cell receptor beta chain and its context. The data belong to a study of blood T cell repertoires in COVID-19. Study-wide context: T cells, B-cell-depleted T cells, or PBMCs supplied cDNA or gDNA.

Measured with immunoSEQ multiplex PCR; TCRdb has only the in-frame clones, and not every one. The sample yields a few hundred thousand clones, around nine tenths seen once. Germline-derived CDR1 and CDR2 are LGHDT and YNNKEL (reference sequence). The V gene lost 2 bases and the J gene lost 11 bases, with 12 bases spanning the gap. The CDR3 length is 12 residues. Living in 20 to 30 US areas, the participants were between about 18 and 95 years of age. In Cohort 3, a recovered donor had either two negative PCRs, clearance, or symptom resolution. The chain couples TRBV3-1 (or the pseudogene TRBV3-2) to TRBJ1-2; no clear D gene. This receptor was identified in a woman aged 60-75 years who had recovered from COVID-19. The specimen sequenced was PBMCs or T cells enriched from blood (not recorded which). CDR3 sequence: CASSQPRRGYTF. For the CDR3, the DNA is TGTGCCAGCAGCCAACCCCGGCGGGGTTACACCTTC.